A selection of T cell receptor beta chains follows, all from one sample in a study of PD-1 blockade in classical Hodgkin lymphoma. Assay used: immunoSEQ multiplex PCR; TCRdb lists only in-frame clones, some missing. The sample has approximately 3,000 clones, 80% to 90% seen once. The sequences come from CD8+ T cells from blood, collected before the fourth cycle of nivolumab. The source of these receptors is a human donor with classical Hodgkin lymphoma. The CDR3 runs from the conserved cysteine through the conserved F or W. D genes are given only for firm matches. Not all rows give a size; the values are once, few, many and, for expanded clones, a class.

V	D	J	size	DNA	CDR3
TRBV29-1	-	TRBJ1-3	few	TGCAGCGCCACACCTCAGGGATTGGAGGGAAACACCATATATTTT	CSATPQGLEGNTIYF
TRBV2	TRBD2	TRBJ2-3	once	TGTGCCAGCAGCACCCCCCTAGCGGGGGACACAGATACGCAGTATTTT	CASSTPLAGDTDTQYF
TRBV14	TRBD1	TRBJ2-5	-	TGTGCCAGCAGCCAAGATTTACAGGGGGAGACCCAGTACTTC	CASSQDLQGETQYF
TRBV19	-	TRBJ1-4	-	TGTGCCAGTAGTATAGATCTAACCGGTAATGAAAAACTGTTTTTT	CASSIDLTGNEKLFF
TRBV19	TRBD1	TRBJ2-2	once	TGTGCCAGTAGGCCGGGACAGGGCTCGAACACCGGGGAGCTGTTTTTT	CASRPGQGSNTGELFF
TRBV4-1	-	TRBJ1-2	-	TGCGCCAGCAGCCAAGATTATACTTCGAACTATGGCTACACCTTC	CASSQDYTSNYGYTF
TRBV27	-	TRBJ1-2	-	TGTGCCAGCAGTCCAAGTGTAGGGGGGAATGGCTACACCTTC	CASSPSVGGNGYTF
TRBV6-5	-	TRBJ1-2	-	TGTGCCAGCAGTTACGGGGGGGCCTATGGCTACACCTTC	CASSYGGAYGYTF
TRBV4-1	-	TRBJ2-7	once	TGCGCCAGCAGCCAAGCAGGGGCGGCTTACGAGCAGTACTTC	CASSQAGAAYEQYF
TRBV7-2	-	TRBJ2-7	-	TGTGCCAGCAGCTCCAGGGGGGACGGGGGGGCCCCCGAGCAGTACTTC	CASSSRGDGGAPEQYF
TRBV2	-	TRBJ2-7	-	TGTGCCAGCAGCGTGTCGGACGGGGGAAAGTCCTACGAGCAGTACTTC	CASSVSDGGKSYEQYF
TRBV7-6	-	TRBJ1-1	-	TGTGCCAGCAGCTTAGCGTTAGGGGGAGGAACTGAAGCTTTCTTT	CASSLALGGGTEAFF
TRBV4-1	TRBD1	TRBJ2-7	-	TGCGCCAGCAGCCAAGGGGACAGGGCGGGAGTCTACGAGCAGTACTTC	CASSQGDRAGVYEQYF
TRBV2	TRBD1	TRBJ2-7	-	TGTGCCAGCGTACAGGGGGCTCGGGAGCAGTACTTC	CASVQGAREQYF
TRBV6-5	-	TRBJ2-1	-	TGTGCCAGCAGTTACGGGCGGTCTTACAATGAGCAGTTCTTC	CASSYGRSYNEQFF
TRBV27	-	TRBJ2-2	-	TGTGCCAGCAGTACTTTGGGGTTCGCGAACACCGGGGAGCTGTTTTTT	CASSTLGFANTGELFF
TRBV29-1	-	TRBJ1-1	-	TGCAGCGCCAACCTGGGGGCTGTAGGCACTGAAGCTTTCTTT	CSANLGAVGTEAFF
TRBV10-3	-	TRBJ2-3	-	TGTGCCATCAGTGGGTCGGGCTACACAGATACGCAGTATTTT	CAISGSGYTDTQYF
TRBV27	-	TRBJ2-1	-	TGTGCCAGCCGTTCCACGTTGTCCTACAATGAGCAGTTCTTC	CASRSTLSYNEQFF
TRBV7-2	TRBD2	TRBJ2-7	-	TGTGCCAGCAGCCCGGGCCCGGGGAGGGGATACGAGCAGTACTTC	CASSPGPGRGYEQYF
TRBV7-2	-	TRBJ1-2	-	TGTGCCAGCAGCTTCCTCGGAGCCGCCTATGGCTACACCTTC	CASSFLGAAYGYTF